This is a list of T cell receptor beta chains from one sample in a study of response to subunit inactivated influenza vaccine. A single record per CDR3 protein comes from TCRdb applying MiXCR to the RT-PCR reads. The profile shows approximately 700,000 distinct CDR3 sequences, over 11% of them singletons. The material sequenced was PBMCs from blood, taken 14 to 15 days before vaccination. Receptors were obtained from a man aged 45-65 years who received an inactivated influenza vaccine. The CDR3 runs from the conserved cysteine through the conserved F or W. The order of the fields is D gene, J gene, V gene, clone size, CDR3 protein, CDR3 DNA. D genes are given only for firm matches. Clone size, where shown, is once, few, many, or a class for clones that have expanded.

NA	TRBJ2-5	TRBV24-1	NA	CATKSGGSETQYF	TGTGCCACCAAAAGTGGGGGCTCGGAGACCCAGTACTTC
NA	TRBJ2-7	TRBV12-3/TRBV12-4	NA	CASRATGTYEQYF	TGTGCCAGCAGAGCCACAGGGACCTACGAGCAGTACTTC
TRBD1	TRBJ1-1	TRBV29-1	NA	CSGRDRLNTEAFF	TGCAGCGGAAGGGACAGATTAAACACTGAAGCTTTCTTT
TRBD2	TRBJ2-7	TRBV7-9	NA	CASRHGGSPYEQYF	TGTGCCAGCAGACACGGCGGGAGCCCCTACGAGCAGTACTTC
NA	TRBJ1-1	TRBV9	NA	CASSVDRGPGNTEAFF	TGTGCCAGCAGCGTGGACCGGGGCCCAGGCAACACTGAAGCTTTCTTT
TRBD1	TRBJ2-7	TRBV5-6	few	CASSRGQGVSYEQYF	TGTGCCAGCAGCCGTGGACAGGGGGTCTCCTACGAGCAGTACTTC
TRBD1	TRBJ2-3	TRBV19	many	CASWTGGRTDTQYF	TGTGCCAGTTGGACAGGGGGGCGCACAGATACGCAGTATTTT
NA	TRBJ2-2	TRBV7-2	NA	CASSLDGLGTGELFF	TGTGCCAGCAGCTTGGACGGCTTGGGGACCGGGGAGCTGTTTTTT
TRBD1	TRBJ2-4	TRBV4-3	few	CASSQGRDRVGKNIQYF	TGCGCCAGCAGCCAAGGGAGAGACAGGGTGGGCAAAAACATTCAGTACTTC
NA	TRBJ1-1	TRBV29-1	few	CSGGRGLNTEAFF	TGCAGCGGGGGGAGAGGGTTGAACACTGAAGCTTTCTTT
NA	TRBJ1-1	TRBV11-2	NA	CASSRYTGQIDTEAFF	TGTGCCAGCAGCCGGTACACCGGACAGATAGACACTGAAGCTTTCTTT
TRBD2	TRBJ2-1	TRBV20-1	NA	CSALSVSRRTSGRVEQFF	TGCAGTGCCCTGAGCGTGAGTCGTAGGACTAGCGGGAGGGTAGAGCAGTTCTTC
TRBD1	TRBJ2-1	TRBV6-2/TRBV6-3	NA	CASTDRAYNEQFF	TGTGCCAGCACCGACAGGGCTTACAATGAGCAGTTCTTC
TRBD1	TRBJ1-5	TRBV20-1	few	CSARGQGAFQPQHF	TGCAGTGCTAGAGGACAGGGGGCTTTTCAGCCCCAGCATTTT
TRBD1	TRBJ1-2	TRBV10-3	NA	CAISENRGNGYTF	TGTGCCATCAGTGAGAACAGGGGAAACGGCTACACCTTC
NA	TRBJ2-2	TRBV27	many	CASRWTMNTGELFF	TGTGCCAGCAGATGGACAATGAACACCGGGGAGCTGTTTTTT
TRBD2	TRBJ2-1	TRBV4-2	many	CASSQVLGLAINEQFF	TGTGCCAGCAGCCAAGTCCTTGGACTAGCTATCAATGAGCAGTTCTTC
TRBD2	TRBJ2-7	TRBV5-1	NA	CASSGGVIAGAHEQYF	TGCGCCAGCAGCGGGGGGGTGATAGCGGGAGCCCACGAGCAGTACTTC
TRBD1	TRBJ1-3	TRBV12-3/TRBV12-4	many	CASSLDRSGNTIYF	TGTGCCAGCAGTTTGGACAGGTCCGGAAACACCATATATTTT
NA	TRBJ1-3	TRBV20-1	NA	CSASSLSGNSIYF	TGCAGTGCTAGCTCCTTATCTGGAAACTCCATATATTTT
NA	TRBJ2-5	TRBV5-1	few	CASTLAETQYF	TGCGCCAGCACCCTCGCGGAGACCCAGTACTTC
NA	TRBJ1-1	TRBV9	few	CASSSRQNTEAFF	TGTGCCAGCAGCTCCCGACAGAACACTGAAGCTTTCTTT
TRBD2	TRBJ2-7	TRBV28	few	CASRNLAGGPYEQYF	TGTGCCAGCAGAAACCTAGCGGGGGGGCCCTACGAGCAGTACTTC
TRBD1	TRBJ2-7	TRBV7-2	NA	CASSLGGTAVGLEQYF	TGTGCCAGCAGCTTAGGAGGGACAGCCGTGGGGCTCGAGCAGTACTTC
TRBD1	TRBJ2-6	TRBV19	NA	CASSITGGISGANVLTF	TGTGCCAGTAGTATTACAGGGGGAATATCTGGGGCCAACGTCCTGACTTTC
NA	TRBJ2-5	TRBV12-3/TRBV12-4	NA	CASSLARFAGGRQTQYF	TGTGCCAGCAGTTTAGCGCGGTTCGCAGGTGGAAGACAGACCCAGTACTTC
NA	TRBJ1-6	TRBV28	NA	CASSSGGRKVSPLHF	TGTGCCAGCAGTTCCGGGGGACGGAAAGTTTCGCCCCTCCACTTT
NA	TRBJ2-5	TRBV12-3/TRBV12-4	NA	CASSFGPPGETQYF	TGTGCCAGCAGTTTTGGCCCCCCCGGTGAGACCCAGTACTTC
NA	TRBJ2-6	TRBV6-1	NA	CASSQNPFSKGANVLTF	TGTGCCAGCAGTCAAAACCCTTTCAGCAAGGGGGCCAACGTCCTGACTTTC
NA	TRBJ2-3	TRBV30	few	CAWIRLGAGPHRTDTQYF	TGTGCCTGGATAAGGTTGGGGGCAGGACCCCATCGCACAGATACGCAGTATTTT
NA	TRBJ2-2	TRBV10-3	many	CAISVDLNTGELFF	TGTGCCATCAGTGTGGATTTGAACACCGGGGAGCTGTTTTTT
TRBD2	TRBJ2-3	TRBV19	NA	CASTLLAGDTDTQYF	TGTGCCAGTACCCTACTAGCGGGAGACACAGATACGCAGTATTTT
TRBD2	TRBJ2-5	TRBV4-2	NA	CASSQVGESGAETQYF	TGTGCCAGCAGCCAAGTAGGCGAAAGCGGGGCAGAGACCCAGTACTTC
NA	TRBJ2-1	TRBV30	NA	CAWSLGGEQFF	TGTGCCTGGAGTTTAGGGGGTGAGCAGTTCTTC
NA	TRBJ1-1	TRBV13	NA	CASSFQPGLSMNTEAFF	TGTGCCAGCAGCTTTCAACCGGGACTCAGCATGAACACTGAAGCTTTCTTT
NA	TRBJ2-2	TRBV7-3	NA	CASSLDRVGELFF	TGTGCCAGCAGCTTAGATAGGGTCGGGGAGCTGTTTTTT
NA	TRBJ2-2	TRBV7-7	NA	CASGTMATNTGELFF	TGTGCCAGCGGAACTATGGCAACGAACACCGGGGAGCTGTTTTTT
TRBD1	TRBJ2-3	TRBV18	many	CASSQTGGKDTQYF	TGTGCCAGCTCCCAGACAGGGGGCAAAGATACGCAGTATTTT
TRBD1	TRBJ2-5	TRBV28	NA	CASSRGGAYQETQYF	TGTGCCAGCAGTCGAGGGGGCGCCTACCAAGAGACCCAGTACTTC
TRBD2	TRBJ2-1	TRBV3-1	NA	CASSKMTSGGASNEQFF	TGTGCCAGCTCCAAGATGACTAGCGGGGGGGCGAGCAATGAGCAGTTCTTC
TRBD1	TRBJ1-2	TRBV7-9	many	CASSPRVGQGIYGYTF	TGTGCCAGCAGCCCGAGGGTAGGACAGGGGATTTATGGCTACACCTTC
TRBD2	TRBJ2-3	TRBV27	NA	CASRLAGVGPDTQYF	TGTGCCAGCAGACTAGCGGGAGTCGGCCCAGATACGCAGTATTTT
NA	TRBJ2-7	TRBV28	NA	CASSRADSYEQYF	TGTGCCAGCAGCCGAGCGGACTCCTACGAGCAGTACTTC
NA	TRBJ2-3	TRBV24-1	NA	CATSVDGGGPDTQYF	TGTGCCACCAGTGTGGACGGGGGTGGGCCAGATACGCAGTATTTT
NA	TRBJ2-3	TRBV9	NA	CASSDQGRDTQYF	TGTGCCAGCAGCGATCAAGGACGAGATACGCAGTATTTT
NA	TRBJ2-3	TRBV28	few	CASSFNRGTTDTQYF	TGTGCCAGCAGTTTTAACCGGGGGACCACAGATACGCAGTATTTT
TRBD1	TRBJ2-7	TRBV20-1	NA	CSPTTGGPYEQYF	TGCAGTCCCACTACAGGGGGGCCCTACGAGCAGTACTTC
NA	TRBJ1-5	TRBV7-8	few	CASSLARGGNQPQHF	TGTGCCAGCAGCTTAGCCAGGGGAGGCAATCAGCCCCAGCATTTT
TRBD2	TRBJ2-1	TRBV12-3/TRBV12-4	many	CASSFGVAGDNEQFF	TGTGCCAGCAGTTTCGGGGTAGCGGGGGACAATGAGCAGTTCTTC
NA	TRBJ2-3	TRBV6-5	few	CASSYSTPRTDTQYF	TGTGCCAGCAGTTACTCGACACCACGCACAGATACGCAGTATTTT
TRBD1	TRBJ2-5	TRBV10-3	many	CAIRSDRVETQYF	TGTGCCATCAGATCGGACAGGGTAGAGACCCAGTACTTC
NA	TRBJ1-5	TRBV28	NA	CATIRQLYSNQPQHF	TGTGCCACTATTAGACAGCTTTATAGCAATCAGCCCCAGCATTTT
TRBD2	TRBJ2-1	TRBV9	NA	CASSVATGGNSFYNEQFF	TGTGCCAGCAGCGTAGCTACGGGAGGGAACAGTTTCTACAATGAGCAGTTCTTC